This T cell receptor (beta chain) was sequenced in a study of CD8 T cells in Susac syndrome (dated by TCRdb to about 2019). In the study overall: Of the Susac syndrome patients who were sequenced, fewer than ten were in clinical remission while roughly six had clinically active disease. Susac syndrome patients were therapy-naive, on corticosteroids (some also receiving IVIg), or on IVIg alone at blood withdrawal. Repertoire sequencing was used to test whether CD8+ T cell activation and differentiation in Susac syndrome was antigen driven. The study compared CD8+ T cell repertoire clonality among 12 healthy donors, 14 Susac syndrome patients and fewer than 19 multiple sclerosis patients. Broader findings and caveats from the paper: The TCR sequencing and HLA analysis was acknowledged to have included a relatively small number of individuals. In the total CD8+ and CD8+ TEMRA repertoires, 15 to 20 and five Susac-specific public clones, respectively, were identified. CD8+ repertoires in Susac syndrome showed clonal expansion, which was highest in CD8+ TEMRA cells and was greater in clinically active patients than in remitting patients.

Via the germline V gene (reference sequence), CDR1 is GTSNPN and CDR2 SVGIG. Deletion took 2 bases off V and 4 bases off J, with a span of 18 bases between the germline ends. The CDR3 starts with the cysteine, ends with the phenylalanine, and has 15 residues. The sequence is cut down to CDR3 DNA, 45 bases in frame from base 1. RNA was extracted with the RNeasy kit and 0.5 to 1 ug was reverse transcribed using random hexamers. The immunoSEQ multiplex PCR assay, which covers 54 Vbeta and 13 Jbeta segments, was used to amplify TCR beta CDR3 regions. PCR amplification bias was corrected by using a synthetic template baseline for primer optimization and computational correction. Processing in the source paper ran as follows. Reads were annotated to V, D and J genes according to IMGT and were analyzed with immunoSEQ Analyzer, with only productive sequences retained. Clonality was computed as one minus Shannon entropy normalized by log2 of the number of productive unique sequences. Public and private clones were assessed among the 100 most prevalent clones of each patient and control. Clones were defined as Susac-specific when absent from the healthy and MS cohorts, from roughly 1,000 published viral clones and from other ImmuneACCESS disease sequences. TCRdb trimmed the raw reads at Q25, called clones with MiXCR and kept productive beta chains. For every CDR3 protein sequence, its rows merge into one entry that carries the most common genes and DNA. TCRdb, not the original authors, processed these V and J calls. The sample table records roughly 76,000 distinct CDR3 sequences; approximately 95% of these occur just once. The ten largest clones represent roughly 0.47% of the sample.

High-throughput TCR beta sequencing profiled peripheral blood CD8+ and CD4+ T cells from healthy donors, Susac syndrome patients and multiple sclerosis patients. Susac syndrome patients met recently defined diagnostic criteria for definite or probable disease. Bulk CD8+ and CD4+ T cells were purified magnetically by negative isolation, whereas CD8+ TEMRA cells were enriched by FACS. Blood was drawn into EDTA tubes, processed within 24 hours, and PBMCs were isolated by density gradient centrifugation. PBMCs intended for TCR sequencing were frozen in liquid nitrogen and were later thawed in a 37 degrees C water bath. The sorted or isolated CD4+, CD8+ and CD8+ TEMRA cells had a purity of 90% or higher. Points on this clonotype: This receptor's antigen is unknown. Base qualities are not recorded, but no much larger clone differs from it by a single base.

The V and J genes are TRBV30 and TRBJ2-7; the D gene assignment is ambiguous. Sequenced: CD8+ T cells from PBMCs. This clonotype originated in a human donor with Susac syndrome. The DNA sequence is as follows: TGTGCCTGGAGTCTAGGACGAGGTTCTGGGTACGAGCAGTACTTC. Its protein product is CAWSLGRGSGYEQYF.